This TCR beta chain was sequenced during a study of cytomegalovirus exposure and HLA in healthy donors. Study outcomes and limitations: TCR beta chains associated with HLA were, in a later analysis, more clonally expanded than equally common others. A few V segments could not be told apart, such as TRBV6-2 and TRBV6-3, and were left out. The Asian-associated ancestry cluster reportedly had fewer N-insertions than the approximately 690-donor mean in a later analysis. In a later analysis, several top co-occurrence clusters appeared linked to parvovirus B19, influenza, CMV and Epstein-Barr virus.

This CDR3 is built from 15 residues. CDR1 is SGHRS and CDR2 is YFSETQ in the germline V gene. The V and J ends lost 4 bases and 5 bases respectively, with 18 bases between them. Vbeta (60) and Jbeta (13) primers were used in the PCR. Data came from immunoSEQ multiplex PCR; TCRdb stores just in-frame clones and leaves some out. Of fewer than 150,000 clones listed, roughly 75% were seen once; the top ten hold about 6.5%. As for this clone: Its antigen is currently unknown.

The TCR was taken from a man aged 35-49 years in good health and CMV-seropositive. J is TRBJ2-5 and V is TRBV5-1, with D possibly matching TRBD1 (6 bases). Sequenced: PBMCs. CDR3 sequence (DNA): TGCGCCAGCAGCCTCCGGGACATCCTAGGGGAGACCCAGTACTTC. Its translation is CASSLRDILGETQYF.